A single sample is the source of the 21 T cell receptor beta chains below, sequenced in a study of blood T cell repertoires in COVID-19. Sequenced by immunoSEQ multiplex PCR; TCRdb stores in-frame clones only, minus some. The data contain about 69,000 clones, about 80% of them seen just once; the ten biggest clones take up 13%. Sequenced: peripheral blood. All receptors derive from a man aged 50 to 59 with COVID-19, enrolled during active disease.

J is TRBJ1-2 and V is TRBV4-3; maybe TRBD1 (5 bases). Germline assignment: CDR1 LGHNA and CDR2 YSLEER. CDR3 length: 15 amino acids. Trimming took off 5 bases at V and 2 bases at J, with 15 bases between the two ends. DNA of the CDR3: TGCGCCAGCAGCGACCTGGGCAGGGCCAACTATGGCTACACCTTC. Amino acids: CASSDLGRANYGYTF.

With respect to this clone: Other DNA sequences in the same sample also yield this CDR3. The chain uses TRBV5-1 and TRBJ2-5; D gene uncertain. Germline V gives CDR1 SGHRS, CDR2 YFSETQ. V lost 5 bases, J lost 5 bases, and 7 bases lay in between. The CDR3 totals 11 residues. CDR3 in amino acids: CASSLEETQYF. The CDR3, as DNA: TGCGCCAGCAGTCTCGAGGAGACCCAGTACTTC.

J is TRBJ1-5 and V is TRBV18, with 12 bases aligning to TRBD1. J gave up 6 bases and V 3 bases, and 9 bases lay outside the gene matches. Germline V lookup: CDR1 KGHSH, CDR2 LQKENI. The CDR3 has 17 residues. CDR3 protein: CASSPNGTGGVGQPQHF. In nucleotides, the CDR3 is TGTGCCAGCTCACCGAACGGGACAGGGGGCGTCGGTCAGCCCCAGCATTTT.

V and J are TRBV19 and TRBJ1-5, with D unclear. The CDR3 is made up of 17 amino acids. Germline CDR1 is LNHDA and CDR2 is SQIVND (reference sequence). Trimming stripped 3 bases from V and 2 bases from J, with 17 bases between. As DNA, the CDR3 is TGTGCCAGTAGTATCTCCCAGTACCCCATTGGCAATCAGCCCCAGCATTTT. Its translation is CASSISQYPIGNQPQHF.

The CDR3 protein is CSVEDGQGYYGYTF. As DNA, the CDR3 is TGCAGCGTTGAAGATGGGCAGGGTTACTATGGCTACACCTTC. V usage is TRBV29-1 and J usage is TRBJ1-2; perhaps TRBD1 as D (5 bases). V was shortened by 0 bases and J by 3 bases, with 11 bases between the two germline ends. The CDR3 contains 14 residues. Germline assignment: CDR1 SQVTM and CDR2 ANQGSEA.

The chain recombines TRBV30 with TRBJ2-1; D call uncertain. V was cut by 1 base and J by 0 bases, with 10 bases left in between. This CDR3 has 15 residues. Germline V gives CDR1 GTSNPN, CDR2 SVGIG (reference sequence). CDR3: CAWSARGSSYNEQFF. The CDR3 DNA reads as TGTGCCTGGAGTGCAAGAGGTAGCTCCTACAATGAGCAGTTCTTC.

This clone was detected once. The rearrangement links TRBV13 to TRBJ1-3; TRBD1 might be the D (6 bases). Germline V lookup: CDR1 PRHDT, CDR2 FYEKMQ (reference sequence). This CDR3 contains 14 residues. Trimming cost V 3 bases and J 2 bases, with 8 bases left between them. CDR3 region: CASSLYRAGNTIYF. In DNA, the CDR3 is TGTGCCAGCAGCTTGTACAGGGCTGGAAACACCATATATTTT. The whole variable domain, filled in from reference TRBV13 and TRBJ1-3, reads AAGVIQSPRHLIKEKRETATLKCYPIPRHDTVYWYQQGPGQDPQFLISFYEKMQSDKGSIPDRFSAQQFSDYHSELNMSSLELGDSALYFCASSLYRAGNTIYFGEGSWLTVV.

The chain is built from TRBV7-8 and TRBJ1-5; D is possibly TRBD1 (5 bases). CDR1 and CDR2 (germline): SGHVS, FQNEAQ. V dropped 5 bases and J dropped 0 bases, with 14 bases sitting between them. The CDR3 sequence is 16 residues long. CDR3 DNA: TGTGCCAGCAGCCCCCGGTGGGGGGATAGCAATCAGCCCCAGCATTTT. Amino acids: CASSPRWGDSNQPQHF.

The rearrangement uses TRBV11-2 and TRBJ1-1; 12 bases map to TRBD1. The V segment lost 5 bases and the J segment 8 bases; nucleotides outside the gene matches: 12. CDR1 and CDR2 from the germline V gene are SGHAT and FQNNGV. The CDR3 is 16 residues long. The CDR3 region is CASSPRWGQGAWEAFF. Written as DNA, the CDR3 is TGTGCCAGCAGCCCAAGATGGGGACAGGGGGCATGGGAAGCTTTCTTT.

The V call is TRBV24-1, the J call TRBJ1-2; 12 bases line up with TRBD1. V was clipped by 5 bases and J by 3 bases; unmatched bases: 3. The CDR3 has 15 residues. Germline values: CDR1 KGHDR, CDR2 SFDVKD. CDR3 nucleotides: TGTGCCACCAGTGGAGGGACAGGGGGCGACTATGGCTACACCTTC. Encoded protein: CATSGGTGGDYGYTF.

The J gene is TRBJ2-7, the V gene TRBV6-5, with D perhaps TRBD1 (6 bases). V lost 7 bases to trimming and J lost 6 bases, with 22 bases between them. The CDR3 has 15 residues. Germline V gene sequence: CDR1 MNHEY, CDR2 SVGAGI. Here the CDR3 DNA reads TGTGCCAGCAATAGAGACGGGACACCCACGGGCGAGCAGTACTTC. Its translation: CASNRDGTPTGEQYF.

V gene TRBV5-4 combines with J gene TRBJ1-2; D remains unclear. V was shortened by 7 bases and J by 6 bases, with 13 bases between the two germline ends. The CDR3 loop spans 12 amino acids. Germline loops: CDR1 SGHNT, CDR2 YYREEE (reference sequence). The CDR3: CASGTGSHGYTF. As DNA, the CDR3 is TGTGCCAGCGGTACGGGGTCTCATGGCTACACCTTC. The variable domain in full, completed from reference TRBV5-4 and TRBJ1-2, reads ETGVTQSPTHLIKTRGQQVTLRCSSQSGHNTVSWYQQALGQGPQFIFQYYREEENGRGNFPPRFSGLQFPNYSSELNVNALELDDSALYLCASGTGSHGYTFGSGTRLTVV.

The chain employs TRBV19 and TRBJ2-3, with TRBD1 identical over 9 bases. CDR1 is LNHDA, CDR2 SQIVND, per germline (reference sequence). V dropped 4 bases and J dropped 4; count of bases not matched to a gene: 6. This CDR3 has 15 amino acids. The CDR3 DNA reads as TGTGCCAGTAGTACGGGGACAGGGTTGCCAGATACGCAGTATTTT. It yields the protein CASSTGTGLPDTQYF. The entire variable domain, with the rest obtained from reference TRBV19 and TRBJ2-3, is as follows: DGGITQSPKYLFRKEGQNVTLSCEQNLNHDAMYWYRQDPGQGLRLIYYSQIVNDFQKGDIAEGYSVSREKKESFPLTVTSAQKNPTAFYLCASSTGTGLPDTQYFGPGTRLTVL.

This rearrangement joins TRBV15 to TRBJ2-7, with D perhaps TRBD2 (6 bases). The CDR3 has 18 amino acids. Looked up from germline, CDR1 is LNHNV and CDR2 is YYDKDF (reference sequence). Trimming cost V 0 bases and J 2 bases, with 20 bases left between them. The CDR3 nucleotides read TGTGCCACCAGCAGAGATGGTACACGGCGGGGAGAGACCTACGAGCAGTACTTC. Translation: CATSRDGTRRGETYEQYF.

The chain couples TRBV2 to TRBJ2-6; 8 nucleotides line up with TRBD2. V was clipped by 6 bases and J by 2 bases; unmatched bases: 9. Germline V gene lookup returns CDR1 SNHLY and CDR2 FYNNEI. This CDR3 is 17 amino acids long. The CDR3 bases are TGTGCCAGCAGGGGACTAGAGTTCGCGGCTGGGGCCAACGTCCTGACTTTC. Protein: CASRGLEFAAGANVLTF.

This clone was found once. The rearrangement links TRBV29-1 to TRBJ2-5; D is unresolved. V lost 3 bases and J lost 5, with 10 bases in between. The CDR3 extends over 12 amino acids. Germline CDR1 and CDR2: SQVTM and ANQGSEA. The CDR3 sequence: CSVEETRETQYF. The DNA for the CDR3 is TGCAGCGTTGAGGAGACGAGGGAGACCCAGTACTTC.

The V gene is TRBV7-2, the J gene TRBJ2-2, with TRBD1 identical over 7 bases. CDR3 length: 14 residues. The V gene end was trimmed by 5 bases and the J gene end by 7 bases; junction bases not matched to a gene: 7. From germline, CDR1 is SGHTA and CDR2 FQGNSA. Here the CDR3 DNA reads TGTGCCAGCAGCCACTCTTCAGGGGGCGGGGAGCTGTTTTTT. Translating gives CASSHSSGGGELFF.

CDR3 sequence: CASSEGDWLGGTQYF. Written as DNA, the CDR3 is TGTGCCAGCAGCGAAGGGGACTGGCTGGGGGGGACCCAGTACTTC. The V call is TRBV9, the J call TRBJ2-5, with D maybe TRBD2 (6 bases). Germline values: CDR1 SGDLS, CDR2 YYNGEE. This CDR3 region has 15 residues. The germline V and J ends were trimmed by 3 bases and 7 bases, with 19 bases remaining between them.

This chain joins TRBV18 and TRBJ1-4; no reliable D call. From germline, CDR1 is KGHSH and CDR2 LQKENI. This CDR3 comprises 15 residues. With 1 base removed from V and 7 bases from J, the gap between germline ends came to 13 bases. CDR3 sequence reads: CASSPQTGSGEKLFF. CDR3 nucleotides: TGTGCCAGCTCACCACAAACTGGATCGGGTGAAAAACTGTTTTTT.

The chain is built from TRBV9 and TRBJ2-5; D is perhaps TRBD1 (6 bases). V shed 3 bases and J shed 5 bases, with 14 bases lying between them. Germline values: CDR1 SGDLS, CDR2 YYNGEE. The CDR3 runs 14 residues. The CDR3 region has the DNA TGTGCCAGCAGCGCGTACAGGGTGGGGGAGACCCAGTACTTC. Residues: CASSAYRVGETQYF.

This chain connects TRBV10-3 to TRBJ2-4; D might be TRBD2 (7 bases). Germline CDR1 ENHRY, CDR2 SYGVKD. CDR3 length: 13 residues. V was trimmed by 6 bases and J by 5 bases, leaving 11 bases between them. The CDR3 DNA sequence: TGTGCCATCAGGGGGGGGCGGGAAAACATTCAGTACTTC. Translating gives CAIRGGRENIQYF.